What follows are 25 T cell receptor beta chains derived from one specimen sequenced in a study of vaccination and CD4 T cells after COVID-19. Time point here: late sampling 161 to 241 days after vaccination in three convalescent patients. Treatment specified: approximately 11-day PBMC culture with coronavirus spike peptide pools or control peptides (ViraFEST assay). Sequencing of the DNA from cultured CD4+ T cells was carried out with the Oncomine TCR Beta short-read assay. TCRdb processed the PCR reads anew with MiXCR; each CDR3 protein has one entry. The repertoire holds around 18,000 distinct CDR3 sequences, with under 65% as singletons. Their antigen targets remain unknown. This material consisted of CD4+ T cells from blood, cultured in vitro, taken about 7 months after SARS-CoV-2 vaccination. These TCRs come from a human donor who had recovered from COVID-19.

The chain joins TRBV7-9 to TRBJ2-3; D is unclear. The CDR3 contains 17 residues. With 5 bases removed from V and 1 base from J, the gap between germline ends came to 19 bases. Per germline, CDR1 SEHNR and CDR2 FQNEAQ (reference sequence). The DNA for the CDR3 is TGTGCCAGCAGCACAGACCCTTCCAGGTCGGGCACAGATACGCAGTATTTT. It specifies CASSTDPSRSGTDTQYF.

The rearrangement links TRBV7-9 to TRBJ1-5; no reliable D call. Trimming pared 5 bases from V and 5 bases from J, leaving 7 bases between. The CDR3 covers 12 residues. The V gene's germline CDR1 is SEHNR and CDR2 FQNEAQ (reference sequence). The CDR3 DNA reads TGTGCCAGCAGCACCATGGATCAGCCCCAGCATTTT. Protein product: CASSTMDQPQHF.

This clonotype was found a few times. The CDR3 coding sequence is TGCGCCAGCAGCCCCCGGCAGGGCGGGGCAGATACGCAGTATTTT. It encodes CASSPRQGGADTQYF. The chain has TRBV4-3 and TRBJ2-3; tentatively, D is TRBD2 (6 bases). The CDR3 length is 15 residues. Germline V gene sequence: CDR1 LGHNA, CDR2 YSLEER. Deletions cut 4 bases from V and 4 bases from J, with 15 bases between.

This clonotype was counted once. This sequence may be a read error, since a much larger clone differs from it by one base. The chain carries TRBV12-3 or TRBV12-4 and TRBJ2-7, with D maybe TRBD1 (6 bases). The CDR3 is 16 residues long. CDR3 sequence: CASSPGTKGRSCEQYF. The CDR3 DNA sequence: TGTGCCAGCAGTCCGGGGACAAAGGGGCGTTCCTGCGAGCAGTACTTC.

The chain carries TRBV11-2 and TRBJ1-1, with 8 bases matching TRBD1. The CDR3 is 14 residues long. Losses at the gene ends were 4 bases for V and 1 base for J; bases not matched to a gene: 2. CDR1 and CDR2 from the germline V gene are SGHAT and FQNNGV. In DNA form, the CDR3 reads TGTGCCAGCAGCTCACAGGGGGGGAACACTGAAGCTTTCTTT. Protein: CASSSQGGNTEAFF.

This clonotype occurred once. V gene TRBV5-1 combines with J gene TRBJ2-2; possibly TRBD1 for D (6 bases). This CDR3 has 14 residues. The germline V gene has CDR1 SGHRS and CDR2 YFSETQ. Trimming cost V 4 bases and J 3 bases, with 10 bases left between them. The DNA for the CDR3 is TGCGCCAGCAGCCGGGACACGTACACCGGGGAGCTGTTTTTT. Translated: CASSRDTYTGELFF.

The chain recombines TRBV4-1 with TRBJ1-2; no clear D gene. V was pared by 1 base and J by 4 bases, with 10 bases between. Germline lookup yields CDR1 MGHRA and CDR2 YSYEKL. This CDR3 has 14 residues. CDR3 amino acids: CASSQAHSIYGYTF. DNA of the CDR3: TGCGCCAGCAGCCAAGCGCACAGTATCTATGGCTACACCTTC.

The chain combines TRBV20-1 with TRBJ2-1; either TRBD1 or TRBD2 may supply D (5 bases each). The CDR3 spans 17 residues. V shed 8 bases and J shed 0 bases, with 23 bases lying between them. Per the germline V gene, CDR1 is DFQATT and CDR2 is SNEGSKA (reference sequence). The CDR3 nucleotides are TGCAGTCCCAAAGGGACCCAGGATGGTGGCTCCTACAATGAGCAGTTCTTC. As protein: CSPKGTQDGGSYNEQFF.

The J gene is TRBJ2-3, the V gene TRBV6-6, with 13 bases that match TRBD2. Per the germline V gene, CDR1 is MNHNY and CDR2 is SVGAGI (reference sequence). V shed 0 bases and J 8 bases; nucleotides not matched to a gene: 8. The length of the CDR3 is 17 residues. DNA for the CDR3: TGTGCCAGCAGTTACTCCCCGGGACTAGCGGGGATCGGTACGCAGTATTTT. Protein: CASSYSPGLAGIGTQYF.

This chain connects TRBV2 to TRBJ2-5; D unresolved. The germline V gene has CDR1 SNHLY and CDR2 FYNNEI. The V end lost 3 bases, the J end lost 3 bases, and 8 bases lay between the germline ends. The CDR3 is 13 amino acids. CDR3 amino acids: CASSDQVKETQYF. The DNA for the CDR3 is TGTGCCAGCAGTGACCAAGTAAAAGAGACCCAGTACTTC. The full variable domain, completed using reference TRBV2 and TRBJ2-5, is EPEVTQTPSHQVTQMGQEVILRCVPISNHLYFYWYRQILGQKVEFLVSFYNNEISEKSEIFDDQFSVERPDGSNFTLKIRSTKLEDSAMYFCASSDQVKETQYFGPGTRLLVL.

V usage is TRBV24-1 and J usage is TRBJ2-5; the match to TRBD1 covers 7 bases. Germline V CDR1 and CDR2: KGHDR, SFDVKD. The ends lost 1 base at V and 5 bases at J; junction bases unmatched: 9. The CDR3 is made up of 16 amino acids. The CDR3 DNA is TGTGCCACCAGTGATTTTAGGGGGCTCGGTCTGGAGACCCAGTACTTC. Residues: CATSDFRGLGLETQYF.

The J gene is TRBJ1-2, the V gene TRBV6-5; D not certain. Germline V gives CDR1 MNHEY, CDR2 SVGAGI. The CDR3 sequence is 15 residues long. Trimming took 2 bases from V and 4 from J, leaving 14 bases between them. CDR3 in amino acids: CASSYVGSRSYGYTF. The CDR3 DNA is TGTGCCAGCAGTTACGTGGGGAGCCGCTCCTATGGCTACACCTTC.

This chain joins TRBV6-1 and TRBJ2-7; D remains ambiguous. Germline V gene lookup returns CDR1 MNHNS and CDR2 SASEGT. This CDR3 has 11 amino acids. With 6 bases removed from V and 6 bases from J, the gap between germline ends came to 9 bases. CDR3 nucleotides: TGTGCCAGCAGGGACGGCGGCGAGCAGTACTTC. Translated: CASRDGGEQYF.

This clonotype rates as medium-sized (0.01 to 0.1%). The CDR3 DNA follows: TGTGCCAGCAGTAAACAGTCCTACGAGCAGTACTTC. Translated, it gives CASSKQSYEQYF. The V call is TRBV2, the J call TRBJ2-7; D unclear. The V gene's germline CDR1 is SNHLY and CDR2 FYNNEI. V lost 5 bases to trimming and J lost 1 base, with 6 bases between them. This CDR3 spans 12 amino acids.

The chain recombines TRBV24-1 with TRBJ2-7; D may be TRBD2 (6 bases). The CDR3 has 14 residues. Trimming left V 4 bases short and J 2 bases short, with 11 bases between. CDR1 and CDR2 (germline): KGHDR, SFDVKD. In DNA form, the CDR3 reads TGTGCCACCAGTGAGGCGGGACGAACCTACGAGCAGTACTTC. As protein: CATSEAGRTYEQYF.

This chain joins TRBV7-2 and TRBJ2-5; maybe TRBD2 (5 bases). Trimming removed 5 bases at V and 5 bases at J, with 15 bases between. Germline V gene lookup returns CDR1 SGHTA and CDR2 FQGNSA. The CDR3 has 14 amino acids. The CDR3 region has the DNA TGTGCCAGCAGCCCCCCGTTAGCGCGTGAGACCCAGTACTTC. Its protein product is CASSPPLARETQYF.

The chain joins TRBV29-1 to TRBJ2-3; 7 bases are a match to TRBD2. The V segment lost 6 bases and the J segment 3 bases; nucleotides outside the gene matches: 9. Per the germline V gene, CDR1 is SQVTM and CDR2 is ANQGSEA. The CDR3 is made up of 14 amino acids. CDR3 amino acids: CSVQKGGSTDTQYF. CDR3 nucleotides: TGCAGCGTCCAAAAGGGAGGGTCGACAGATACGCAGTATTTT.

The CDR3 bases are TGTGCCATCAGTGATTGGGACAGGGGCTTGAACACTGAAGCTTTCTTT. It translates to CAISDWDRGLNTEAFF. The V and J genes are TRBV10-3 and TRBJ1-1, with TRBD1 matching 10 bases. CDR1 and CDR2 (germline): ENHRY, SYGVKD. The CDR3 contains 16 residues. V was clipped by 3 bases and J by 0 bases; unmatched bases: 4.

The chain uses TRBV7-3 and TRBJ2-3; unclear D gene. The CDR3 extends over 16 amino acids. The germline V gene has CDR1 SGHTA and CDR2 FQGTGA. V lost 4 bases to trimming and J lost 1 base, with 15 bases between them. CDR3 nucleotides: TGTGCCAGCAGCTCCTCCAGCATAGGTGGCACAGATACGCAGTATTTT. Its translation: CASSSSSIGGTDTQYF.

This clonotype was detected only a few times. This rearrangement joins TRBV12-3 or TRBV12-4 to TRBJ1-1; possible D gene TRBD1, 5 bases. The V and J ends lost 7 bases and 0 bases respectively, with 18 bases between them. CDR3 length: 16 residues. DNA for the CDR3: TGTGCCAGCACCTGGCGGCAGGGACCTTTGAACACTGAAGCTTTCTTT. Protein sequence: CASTWRQGPLNTEAFF.

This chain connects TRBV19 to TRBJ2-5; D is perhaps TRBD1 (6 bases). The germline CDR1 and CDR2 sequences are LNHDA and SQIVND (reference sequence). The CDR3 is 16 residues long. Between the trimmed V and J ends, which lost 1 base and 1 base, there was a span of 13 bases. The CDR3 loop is CASSIAPGQIQETQYF. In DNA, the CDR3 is TGTGCCAGTAGTATAGCCCCAGGACAGATCCAAGAGACCCAGTACTTC.

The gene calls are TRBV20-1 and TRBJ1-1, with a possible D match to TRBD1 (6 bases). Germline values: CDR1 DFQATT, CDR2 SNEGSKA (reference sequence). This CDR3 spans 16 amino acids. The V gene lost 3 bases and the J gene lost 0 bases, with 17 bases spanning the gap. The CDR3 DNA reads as TGCAGTGCTAGCCAGACAGGCGGATCAATGAACACTGAAGCTTTCTTT. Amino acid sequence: CSASQTGGSMNTEAFF.

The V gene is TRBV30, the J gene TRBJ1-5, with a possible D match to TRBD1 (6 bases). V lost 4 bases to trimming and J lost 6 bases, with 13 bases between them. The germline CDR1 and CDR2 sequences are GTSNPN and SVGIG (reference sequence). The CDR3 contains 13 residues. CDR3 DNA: TGTGCCTGGAATACAGGGTTAGGTCAGCCCCAGCATTTT. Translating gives CAWNTGLGQPQHF.

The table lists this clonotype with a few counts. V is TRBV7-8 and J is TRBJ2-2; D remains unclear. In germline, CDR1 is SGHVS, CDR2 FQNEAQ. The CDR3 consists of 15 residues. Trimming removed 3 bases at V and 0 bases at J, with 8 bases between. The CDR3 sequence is CASSFLATNTGELFF. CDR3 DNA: TGTGCCAGCAGCTTCTTGGCCACGAACACCGGGGAGCTGTTTTTT. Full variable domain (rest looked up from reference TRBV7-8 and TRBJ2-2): GAGVSQSPRYKVAKRGQDVALRCDPISGHVSLFWYQQALGQGPEFLTYFQNEAQLDKSGLPSDRFFAERPEGSVSTLKIQRTQQEDSAVYLCASSFLATNTGELFFGEGSRLTVL.

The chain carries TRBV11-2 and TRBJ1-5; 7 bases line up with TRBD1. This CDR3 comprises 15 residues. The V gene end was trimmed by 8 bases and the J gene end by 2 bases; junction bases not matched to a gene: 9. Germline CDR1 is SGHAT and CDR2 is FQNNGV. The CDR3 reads CASSKGANGNQPQHF. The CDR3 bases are TGTGCCAGCTCTAAGGGGGCTAATGGCAATCAGCCCCAGCATTTT.